Below are 9 T cell receptor beta chains sequenced from a single sample in a study of blood T cells in healthy people across ages. The use of a sample-barcoded 5' primer and a J-beta primer mix characterized a second PCR of about 7 to 12 cycles. TCRdb redid the calling of the 5' RACE reads with MiXCR, one entry per CDR3 protein. The sample has about 580,000 distinct CDR3 sequences; roughly 48% are singletons. The sample comprised blood. The receptors shown here come from a man older than 75 in good health.

The chain carries TRBV5-1 and TRBJ2-2, with D maybe TRBD2 (6 bases). V lost 1 base and J 3 bases, leaving 13 bases between the germline ends. This CDR3 spans 16 amino acids. Germline CDR1 and CDR2: SGHRS and YFSETQ. The CDR3 region is CASSLTTSIDTGELFF. CDR3 bases: TGCGCCAGCAGCTTGACCACTAGCATAGACACCGGGGAGCTGTTTTTT.

The J gene is TRBJ2-1, the V gene TRBV12-5, with D possibly matching TRBD2 (5 bases). V lost 2 bases, J lost 3 bases, and 11 bases lay in between. CDR1 and CDR2 (germline): LGHNT, FRNRAP. This CDR3 has 15 amino acids. The CDR3 loop is CASGLKLGYYNEQFF. DNA of the CDR3: TGTGCTAGTGGTTTGAAACTAGGTTACTACAATGAGCAGTTCTTC.

The gene calls are TRBV12-5 and TRBJ1-5; tentative D call: TRBD1 (6 bases). The CDR3 runs to 15 residues. V was clipped by 2 bases and J by 4 bases, with 12 bases between them. Per the germline V gene, CDR1 is LGHNT and CDR2 is FRNRAP. The CDR3 is CASGLFGQGNQPQHF. The CDR3 DNA sequence: TGTGCTAGTGGTTTGTTTGGCCAGGGGAATCAGCCCCAGCATTTT.

For this clonotype: A much more abundant neighbour one base away suggests this may be a read error. The chain is built from TRBV27 and TRBJ2-2; D remains ambiguous. CDR1 and CDR2 from the germline V gene are MNHEY and SMNVEV (reference sequence). The CDR3 runs to 12 residues. Trimming removed 3 bases at V and 4 bases at J, with 3 bases between. CDR3 DNA: TGTGCCAGCAGTTTCGGCACCGGGGAGCTGTTTTTT. Its protein product is CASSFGTGELFF.

The chain combines TRBV7-2 with TRBJ2-2; D might be TRBD1 or TRBD2, each matching 6 bases. Trimming left V 4 bases short and J 7 bases short, with 16 bases between. CDR3 length: 15 amino acids. The germline V gene has CDR1 SGHTA and CDR2 FQGNSA. The CDR3 region is CASSWRLEGGGELFF. CDR3 in DNA: TGTGCCAGCAGCTGGAGGCTAGAGGGGGGCGGGGAGCTGTTTTTT.

This clonotype was counted ten times or more. The chain has TRBV29-1 and TRBJ2-5, with TRBD1 matching over 8 bases. This CDR3 contains 13 residues. In germline, CDR1 is SQVTM, CDR2 ANQGSEA. V dropped 8 bases and J dropped 1; count of bases not matched to a gene: 6. The CDR3 region is CSITGTGQETQYF. The CDR3 bases are TGCAGCATAACCGGGACAGGCCAAGAGACCCAGTACTTC.

J is TRBJ2-7 and V is TRBV7-9; 8 positions match TRBD2. This CDR3 contains 17 residues. V trimming: 0 bases; J trimming: 2 bases; junction bases outside the gene matches: 9. Per germline, CDR1 SEHNR and CDR2 FQNEAQ (reference sequence). The CDR3 DNA reads as TGTGCCAGCAGCTTAGCGAGTCTACGAGCGGGAGCCTACGAGCAGTACTTC. It translates to CASSLASLRAGAYEQYF. Full variable domain (missing parts from reference TRBV7-9 and TRBJ2-7): DTGVSQNPRHKITKRGQNVTFRCDPISEHNRLYWYRQTLGQGPEFLTYFQNEAQLEKSRLLSDRFSAERPKGSFSTLEIQRTEQGDSAMYLCASSLASLRAGAYEQYFGPGTRLTVT.

This clonotype was observed a handful of times. The J gene is TRBJ1-4, the V gene TRBV5-1, with D possibly matching TRBD1 (6 bases). Trimming took off 1 base at V and 8 bases at J, with 27 bases between the two ends. CDR1 and CDR2 from the germline V gene are SGHRS and YFSETQ. The length of the CDR3 is 19 residues. The CDR3 here is CASSLQPRGPNNGREKLFF. For the CDR3, the DNA is TGCGCCAGCAGCTTGCAACCCAGGGGACCAAACAACGGGCGCGAAAAACTGTTTTTT.

The chain joins TRBV29-1 to TRBJ2-1; 10 bases match TRBD2. Germline V CDR1 and CDR2: SQVTM, ANQGSEA. The V segment lost 4 bases and the J segment 6 bases; nucleotides outside the gene matches: 6. The CDR3 length is 14 residues. The DNA for the CDR3 is TGCAGCGTTGTCGGGACTAGCGTGTCCAATGAGCAGTTCTTC. As protein: CSVVGTSVSNEQFF.